A single sample is the source of the 16 T cell receptor beta chains below, sequenced in a study of cytotoxic CD8 clonotypes in ibrutinib-treated CLL. Clones were sequenced by immunoSEQ multiplex PCR, and TCRdb holds only the in-frame ones, with some missing. There are some 80,000 clones in the sample; roughly three quarters occur only once, and around 5% lies in the top ten. The sequenced sample was PBMCs, obtained after 12 months of ibrutinib treatment. All receptors derive from a human donor with chronic lymphocytic leukemia.

The chain carries TRBV10-3 and TRBJ2-7; D gene unclear. This CDR3 has 11 amino acids. The germline CDR1 and CDR2 sequences are ENHRY and SYGVKD. Deletions cut 6 bases from V and 2 bases from J, with 5 bases between. The CDR3 here is CAIRTAYEQYF. CDR3 DNA sequence: TGTGCCATCAGGACCGCCTACGAGCAGTACTTC.

This clone was seen only once. The V and J genes are TRBV6-5 and TRBJ1-1; 8 bases line up with TRBD1. CDR1 is MNHEY and CDR2 is SVGAGI in the germline V gene. V lost 2 bases and J lost 5; bases outside the gene matches: 10. CDR3 length: 16 amino acids. This CDR3 is CASSYPRTGLGTEAFF. DNA for the CDR3: TGTGCCAGCAGTTACCCCAGGACAGGGCTGGGGACTGAAGCTTTCTTT.

The V call is TRBV7-2, the J call TRBJ1-1; D remains ambiguous. The germline CDR1 and CDR2 sequences are SGHTA and FQGNSA. CDR3 length equals 13 residues. V gave up 5 bases and J gave up 0 bases, with 7 bases separating them. CDR3 sequence (DNA): TGTGCCAGCAGCACCTATCTGAACACTGAAGCTTTCTTT. This codes for CASSTYLNTEAFF.

The chain carries TRBV19 and TRBJ2-2, with D perhaps assigned TRBD1 or TRBD2 (5 bases each). Germline V gene lookup returns CDR1 LNHDA and CDR2 SQIVND (reference sequence). V lost 5 bases and J lost 4, with 14 bases in between. The CDR3 spans 15 residues. CDR3 loop: CASSPLGASTGELFF. CDR3 coding DNA: TGTGCCAGTAGTCCCCTCGGGGCTAGCACCGGGGAGCTGTTTTTT.

The chain recombines TRBV7-9 with TRBJ2-7; no reliable D call. CDR3 length: 14 residues. CDR1 and CDR2 (germline): SEHNR, FQNEAQ (reference sequence). The V gene lost 2 bases and the J gene lost 2 bases, with 10 bases spanning the gap. The CDR3: CASSLTLGPYEQYF. Written as DNA, the CDR3 is TGTGCCAGCAGCTTAACCTTGGGCCCCTACGAGCAGTACTTC. The full variable domain, completed using reference TRBV7-9 and TRBJ2-7, is DTGVSQNPRHKITKRGQNVTFRCDPISEHNRLYWYRQTLGQGPEFLTYFQNEAQLEKSRLLSDRFSAERPKGSFSTLEIQRTEQGDSAMYLCASSLTLGPYEQYFGPGTRLTVT.

This clone was seen only once. This rearrangement joins TRBV10-3 to TRBJ2-5; 9 positions match TRBD1. CDR1 and CDR2 from the germline V gene are ENHRY and SYGVKD. This CDR3 spans 14 amino acids. J lost 5 bases, V lost 6 bases, and 7 bases had no gene match. CDR3 DNA: TGTGCCATCAGCTCACAGGGGGCTTGGGAGACCCAGTACTTC. Its translation: CAISSQGAWETQYF.

This sequence joins TRBV28 and TRBJ2-7, with D possibly TRBD2 on 5 matching bases. CDR1 is MDHEN and CDR2 is SYDVKM in the germline V gene. CDR3 length equals 13 residues. CDR3 bases: TGTGCTAGCGCCGCCAGGTTCCCCTACGAGCAGTACTTC. It yields the protein CASAARFPYEQYF.

This sequence joins TRBV13 and TRBJ2-1; 7 nucleotides line up with TRBD2. J lost 3 bases, V lost 2 bases, and 4 bases had no gene match. This CDR3 contains 15 residues. The germline gives CDR1 PRHDT, CDR2 FYEKMQ (reference sequence). For the CDR3, the DNA is TGTGCCAGCAGCTTACAGCCGGGGGGCTACAATGAGCAGTTCTTC. It is translated as CASSLQPGGYNEQFF.

The CDR3: CASSPSGQAYGYTF. CDR3 DNA sequence: TGTGCCAGTAGTCCGAGTGGGCAGGCCTATGGCTACACCTTC. This rearrangement joins TRBV19 to TRBJ1-2, with no clear D. Germline CDR1 reads LNHDA; CDR2 reads SQIVND (reference sequence). V lost 5 bases to trimming and J lost 4 bases, with 14 bases between them. This CDR3 has 14 residues.

The rearrangement joins TRBV28 to TRBJ1-1, with a weak D call TRBD1 (5 bases). Germline assignment: CDR1 MDHEN and CDR2 SYDVKM. CDR3 size: 15 residues. Trimming took 2 bases from V and 7 from J, leaving 17 bases between them. The CDR3 DNA sequence: TGTGCCAGCAGTTTAACCATCGGACGGGGCGTTGAAGCTTTCTTT. Its translation is CASSLTIGRGVEAFF.

This rearrangement joins TRBV6-6 to TRBJ2-5; D ambiguous. The CDR3 totals 11 residues. The V gene lost 6 bases and the J gene lost 1 base, with 3 bases spanning the gap. The V gene's germline CDR1 is MNHNY and CDR2 SVGAGI (reference sequence). The CDR3 reads CASSPQETQYF. CDR3 bases: TGTGCCAGCAGCCCCCAAGAGACCCAGTACTTC.

The genes are TRBV7-2 and TRBJ2-6, with D possibly being TRBD1 or TRBD2 (5 bases each). This CDR3 has 17 residues. Trimming stripped 10 bases from V and 0 bases from J, with 19 bases between. Germline loops: CDR1 SGHTA, CDR2 FQGNSA. CDR3 protein: CATTRGRANSGANVLTF. Written as DNA, the CDR3 is TGTGCCACCACCCGGGGCAGGGCCAACTCTGGGGCCAACGTCCTGACTTTC. Full variable domain (rest looked up from reference TRBV7-2 and TRBJ2-6): GAGVSQSPSNKVTEKGKDVELRCDPISGHTALYWYRQSLGQGLEFLIYFQGNSAPDKSGLPSDRFSAERTGGSVSTLTIQRTQQEDSAVYLCATTRGRANSGANVLTFGAGSRLTVL.

This clone was recorded a few times. This sequence joins TRBV7-9 and TRBJ2-7; tentatively, D is TRBD1 or TRBD2 (6 bases each). CDR1 SEHNR and CDR2 FQNEAQ come from the germline V gene (reference sequence). The CDR3 is 15 residues long. V was cut by 0 bases and J by 5 bases, with 14 bases left in between. The CDR3 protein is CASSLAGGGTDEQYF. The CDR3 DNA reads TGTGCCAGCAGCTTAGCCGGAGGGGGGACGGACGAGCAGTACTTC. The whole variable domain, filled in from reference TRBV7-9 and TRBJ2-7, reads DTGVSQNPRHKITKRGQNVTFRCDPISEHNRLYWYRQTLGQGPEFLTYFQNEAQLEKSRLLSDRFSAERPKGSFSTLEIQRTEQGDSAMYLCASSLAGGGTDEQYFGPGTRLTVT.

The rearrangement joins TRBV28 to TRBJ2-3; TRBD2 agrees at 8 bases. Germline lookup yields CDR1 MDHEN and CDR2 SYDVKM. The CDR3 is 17 amino acids. V trimming: 6 bases; J trimming: 4 bases; junction bases outside the gene matches: 15. In DNA form, the CDR3 reads TGTGCCAGCAGGCCCGGGGGGGGAGGAATCGTGGCAGATACGCAGTATTTT. Protein sequence: CASRPGGGGIVADTQYF. Based on the CDR3 plus reference TRBV28 and TRBJ2-3, the full variable domain is DVKVTQSSRYLVKRTGEKVFLECVQDMDHENMFWYRQDPGLGLRLIYFSYDVKMKEKGDIPEGYSVSREKKERFSLILESASTNQTSMYLCASRPGGGGIVADTQYFGPGTRLTVL.

The V and J genes are TRBV28 and TRBJ2-7; D is perhaps TRBD1 (6 bases). Trimming stripped 5 bases from V and 7 bases from J, with 18 bases between. Germline CDR1 and CDR2: MDHEN and SYDVKM. This CDR3 has 14 residues. The CDR3 DNA is TGTGCCAGCAGTCCAACGACAGGAGCCGGGGAGCAGTACTTC. This encodes CASSPTTGAGEQYF.

The chain uses TRBV6-5 and TRBJ1-6, with a weak D call TRBD1 (5 bases). Per the germline V gene, CDR1 is MNHEY and CDR2 is SVGAGI. The CDR3 contains 15 residues. V lost 0 bases and J 10 bases, leaving 13 bases between the germline ends. The CDR3 loop reads CASSYSRQGGSPLHF. The CDR3, as DNA: TGTGCCAGCAGTTACTCGAGGCAGGGCGGATCACCCCTCCACTTT.